The 14 T cell receptor beta chains in this list originate from one sample, sequenced in a study of identical twins. TCRdb passed the 5' RACE reads through MiXCR, listing each CDR3 protein once. The sample has roughly 350,000 distinct CDR3 sequences; more than 9% are singletons. These data were likewise used in another study, on yellow fever vaccine responses in identical twins.

The sample taken for sequencing was CD8+ T cells sorted from blood. The receptor source for this set is a woman younger than 30 in good health.

The V call is TRBV28, the J call TRBJ1-2; D not certain. CDR3 length equals 12 residues. The germline CDR1 and CDR2 sequences are MDHEN and SYDVKM. Between the trimmed V and J ends, which lost 2 bases and 6 bases, there was a span of 7 bases. Written as DNA, the CDR3 is TGTGCCAGCAGTTTAAGTGAGGATGGCTACACCTTC. As protein: CASSLSEDGYTF.

This clonotype was seen more than once but under ten times. V and J are TRBV4-1 and TRBJ2-3; TRBD2 matches at 9 bases. With V trimmed by 4 bases and J by 3 bases, 5 bases remained unmatched. CDR1 is MGHRA, CDR2 YSYEKL, per germline. The CDR3 has 15 amino acids. The CDR3 here is CASSLGGLATDTQYF. The CDR3 coding sequence is TGCGCCAGCAGCCTCGGGGGACTAGCTACAGATACGCAGTATTTT.

A few counts support this clonotype. The chain has TRBV27 and TRBJ1-1; weak D call: TRBD1 (5 bases). CDR1 is MNHEY, CDR2 SMNVEV, per germline (reference sequence). Trimming took off 1 base at V and 1 base at J, with 7 bases between the two ends. CDR3 length: 14 residues. CDR3 protein: CASSLWGGNTEAFF. In DNA, the CDR3 is TGTGCCAGCAGTTTATGGGGGGGGAACACTGAAGCTTTCTTT.

The V gene is TRBV20-1, the J gene TRBJ2-3; D uncertain. This CDR3 has 15 residues. The germline V and J ends were trimmed by 3 bases and 3 bases, with 16 bases remaining between them. Germline loops: CDR1 DFQATT, CDR2 SNEGSKA (reference sequence). The CDR3 protein is CSARPRESRTDTQYF. Written as DNA, the CDR3 is TGCAGTGCTAGGCCGCGAGAAAGCAGGACAGATACGCAGTATTTT.

The rearrangement links TRBV7-8 to TRBJ2-3; possibly TRBD2 for D (6 bases). The CDR3 consists of 19 residues. The germline V and J ends were trimmed by 2 bases and 3 bases, with 24 bases remaining between them. The germline gives CDR1 SGHVS, CDR2 FQNEAQ. This CDR3 reads CASSLIPTSIPVGTDTQYF. The CDR3 DNA is TGTGCCAGCAGCTTAATCCCCACTAGCATCCCCGTGGGAACAGATACGCAGTATTTT.

The chain has TRBV15 and TRBJ2-7; D gene unclear. Trimming pared 0 bases from V and 4 bases from J, leaving 10 bases between. CDR1 is LNHNV and CDR2 is YYDKDF in the germline V gene (reference sequence). The CDR3 spans 14 residues. The CDR3 sequence is CATSRDNEDYEQYV. CDR3 DNA: TGTGCCACCAGCAGAGATAACGAGGATTACGAGCAGTACGTC.

This chain links TRBV9 with TRBJ2-1; 9 bases align to TRBD2. Germline V CDR1 and CDR2: SGDLS, YYNGEE. The CDR3 covers 17 residues. V gave up 2 bases and J gave up 3 bases; unmatched junction bases: 9. This chain's CDR3 is CASSVTSGGPSYNEQFF. In DNA form, the CDR3 reads TGTGCCAGCAGCGTGACTAGCGGAGGCCCTAGCTACAATGAGCAGTTCTTC.

This clonotype was observed a few times. V and J are TRBV20-1 and TRBJ2-2; 8 bases map to TRBD1. The CDR3 has 14 residues. V shed 4 bases and J 0 bases; nucleotides not matched to a gene: 1. Germline V gene sequence: CDR1 DFQATT, CDR2 SNEGSKA (reference sequence). The CDR3 DNA sequence: TGCAGTGCTACGGACAGGGCGAACACCGGGGAGCTGTTTTTT. This encodes CSATDRANTGELFF.

This chain joins TRBV25-1 and TRBJ2-5, with D uncertain. Trimming took off 11 bases at V and 5 bases at J, with 18 bases between the two ends. The CDR3 length is 13 residues. Germline-derived CDR1 and CDR2 are MGHDK and SYGVNS. CDR3 region: CAAETGGRETQYF. Written as DNA, the CDR3 is TGTGCCGCAGAAACCGGCGGTAGGGAGACCCAGTACTTC. Based on the CDR3 plus reference TRBV25-1 and TRBJ2-5, the full variable domain is EADIYQTPRYLVIGTGKKITLECSQTMGHDKMYWYQQDPGMELHLIHYSYGVNSTEKGDLSSESTVSRIRTEHFPLTLESARPSHTSQYLCAAETGGRETQYFGPGTRLLVL.

This clonotype appeared a few times. The genes are TRBV2 and TRBJ2-7; maybe TRBD1 (5 bases). Trimming removed 0 bases at V and 0 bases at J, with 9 bases between. Germline V gene sequence: CDR1 SNHLY, CDR2 FYNNEI. The CDR3 spans 15 residues. CDR3 protein: CASSEAEGHSYEQYV. DNA for the CDR3: TGTGCCAGCAGTGAAGCGGAAGGACACTCCTACGAGCAGTACGTC.

The chain recombines TRBV4-1 with TRBJ2-7; 7 bases are shared with TRBD2. V lost 8 bases, J lost 1 base, and 11 bases stayed unmatched. CDR1 is MGHRA and CDR2 is YSYEKL in the germline V gene. This CDR3 is built from 15 residues. Here the CDR3 reads CASGPGLGESYEQYV. The CDR3 coding sequence is TGCGCCAGCGGCCCCGGACTAGGGGAGTCCTACGAGCAGTACGTC.

This clonotype was picked up a small number of times. The chain couples TRBV24-1 to TRBJ2-1; maybe TRBD2 (5 bases). Trimming removed 1 base at V and 7 bases at J, with 10 bases between. Per the germline V gene, CDR1 is KGHDR and CDR2 is SFDVKD. The CDR3 spans 14 residues. This CDR3 reads CATSDLISGNEQFF. The CDR3 bases are TGTGCCACCAGTGATTTAATATCGGGGAATGAGCAGTTCTTC.

A few counts support this clonotype. The chain combines TRBV11-2 with TRBJ1-6; 7 nucleotides match TRBD1. Germline V gene sequence: CDR1 SGHAT, CDR2 FQNNGV. This CDR3 region has 14 residues. Trimming cost V 5 bases and J 5 bases; bases outside gene matches: 3. The CDR3: CASSVTGDNSPLHF. As DNA, the CDR3 is TGTGCCAGCAGCGTTACAGGGGATAATTCACCCCTCCACTTT.

This clonotype was counted a few times. V and J are TRBV18 and TRBJ2-7; 7 nucleotides agree with TRBD1. There are 15 residues in the CDR3. The ends lost 4 bases at V and 4 bases at J; junction bases unmatched: 10. The V gene's germline CDR1 is KGHSH and CDR2 LQKENI. CDR3 DNA: TGTGCCAGCTCACTTGACAGGGCCCTCCCATACGAGCAGTACGTC. Amino acid sequence: CASSLDRALPYEQYV.